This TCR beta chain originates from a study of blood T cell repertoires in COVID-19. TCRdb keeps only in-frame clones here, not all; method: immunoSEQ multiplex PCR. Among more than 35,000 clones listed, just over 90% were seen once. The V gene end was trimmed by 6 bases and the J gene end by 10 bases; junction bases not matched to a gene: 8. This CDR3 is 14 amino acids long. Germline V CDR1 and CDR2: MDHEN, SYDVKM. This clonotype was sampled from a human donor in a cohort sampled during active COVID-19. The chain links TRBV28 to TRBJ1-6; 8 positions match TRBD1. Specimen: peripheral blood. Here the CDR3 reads CASRFRGLGSPLHF. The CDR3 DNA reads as TGTGCCAGCAGATTCAGGGGGCTTGGGTCACCCCTCCACTTT.